This is a list of T cell receptor beta chains from one sample in a study of tumor-infiltrating lymphocytes in primary liver carcinoma. TCRdb re-derived calls from the multiplex PCR reads in MiXCR, one entry per CDR3 protein. The repertoire holds about 320,000 distinct CDR3 sequences, with nearly 60% as singletons. The sequencing sample was made of peripheral blood. These receptors came from a woman between 25 and 40 years old with primary liver carcinoma and hepatitis B virus infection. CDR3s include the opening cysteine and the closing phenylalanine or tryptophan. The order of the fields is CDR3 length, J gene, D gene, V gene, clone size, CDR3 DNA, CDR3 protein. D genes are given only for firm matches. Not every row has a clone size; where given, it reads once, few, many or a size class.

CDR3 length: 11
J gene: TRBJ1-2
D gene: NA
V gene: TRBV6-5
clone size: NA
CDR3 DNA: TGTGCCAGCAGGGACCGGTCAGTGCCCACCTTC
CDR3 protein: CASRDRSVPTF

CDR3 length: 16
J gene: TRBJ2-6
D gene: NA
V gene: TRBV7-9
clone size: NA
CDR3 DNA: TGTGCCAGCAGCCGGTCTCAGTACTCTGAGGCCAACGTCCTGACTTTC
CDR3 protein: CASSRSQYSEANVLTF

CDR3 length: 14
J gene: TRBJ2-2
D gene: NA
V gene: TRBV6-7
clone size: NA
CDR3 DNA: TGTGCCAGCAATTCCGGGACCTTTGCCGAGGAGCTGTTTTTT
CDR3 protein: CASNSGTFAEELFF

CDR3 length: 12
J gene: TRBJ2-7
D gene: NA
V gene: TRBV4-2
clone size: NA
CDR3 DNA: TGTGCCAGCAGCCAAGATAAGGTCCTTCAGTACTTC
CDR3 protein: CASSQDKVLQYF

CDR3 length: 14
J gene: TRBJ2-3
D gene: NA
V gene: TRBV14
clone size: NA
CDR3 DNA: TGTGCCAGCAGCCAGGGGAGGTGCACAGATACGCAGTATTTT
CDR3 protein: CASSQGRCTDTQYF

CDR3 length: 15
J gene: TRBJ2-5
D gene: NA
V gene: TRBV28
clone size: few
CDR3 DNA: TGTGCCAGCAGCCCCTCCGTACAGGGTAGGCGGACCCAGTACTTC
CDR3 protein: CASSPSVQGRRTQYF

CDR3 length: 15
J gene: TRBJ1-1
D gene: NA
V gene: TRBV5-1
clone size: NA
CDR3 DNA: TGCGCCAGCAGCTTGGCCGCCGGTCTGAACACTGAAGCTTTCTTT
CDR3 protein: CASSLAAGLNTEAFF

CDR3 length: 13
J gene: TRBJ1-1
D gene: NA
V gene: TRBV7-3
clone size: few
CDR3 DNA: TGTGCCAGCAGTTTAACGCCCCTTGGTGAAGCTTTCTTT
CDR3 protein: CASSLTPLGEAFF

CDR3 length: 13
J gene: TRBJ2-2
D gene: NA
V gene: TRBV7-9
clone size: few
CDR3 DNA: TGTGCCAGCAGCTGGGAGGTCACCGGGGAGCTGTTTTTT
CDR3 protein: CASSWEVTGELFF

CDR3 length: 13
J gene: TRBJ2-5
D gene: NA
V gene: TRBV29-1
clone size: many
CDR3 DNA: TGCAGCGTTGATTTCGGGGGTGTTGAGACCCAGTACTTC
CDR3 protein: CSVDFGGVETQYF

CDR3 length: 15
J gene: TRBJ2-1
D gene: NA
V gene: TRBV6-5
clone size: few
CDR3 DNA: TGTGCCAGCAGTTCCCTAAGACAGAAGGGCAATGAGCAGTTCTTC
CDR3 protein: CASSSLRQKGNEQFF

CDR3 length: 19
J gene: TRBJ2-3
D gene: NA
V gene: TRBV14
clone size: NA
CDR3 DNA: TGTGTCAGCAGCCCTTCTACCCCAGGTGTTAGCGGCGCCTTGATTTCGCAGTATTTT
CDR3 protein: CVSSPSTPGVSGALISQYF

CDR3 length: 13
J gene: TRBJ2-5
D gene: NA
V gene: TRBV14
clone size: few
CDR3 DNA: TGTGCCAGCAGCCAAGGGGCCCAAGAGACCCAGTACTTC
CDR3 protein: CASSQGAQETQYF

CDR3 length: 16
J gene: TRBJ2-1
D gene: TRBD2
V gene: TRBV6-2/TRBV6-3
clone size: NA
CDR3 DNA: TGTGCCAGCAGTTATAGGACTAGCGGGAGTTGGGATGAGCAGTTCTTC
CDR3 protein: CASSYRTSGSWDEQFF

CDR3 length: 12
J gene: TRBJ2-7
D gene: NA
V gene: TRBV4-1
clone size: few
CDR3 DNA: TGCGCCAGCAGCCAAGGATTCGCGGAGCAGTACTTC
CDR3 protein: CASSQGFAEQYF

CDR3 length: 12
J gene: TRBJ1-2
D gene: NA
V gene: TRBV10-3
clone size: few
CDR3 DNA: TGTGCCATCAGTGACGGTTGGGATGGCTACACCTTC
CDR3 protein: CAISDGWDGYTF

CDR3 length: 14
J gene: TRBJ1-1
D gene: TRBD1
V gene: TRBV29-1
clone size: NA
CDR3 DNA: TGCAGTGTTGAGACGGCAGGGGGGCACGCTGAAGCTTTCTTT
CDR3 protein: CSVETAGGHAEAFF

CDR3 length: 15
J gene: TRBJ2-1
D gene: NA
V gene: TRBV5-4
clone size: NA
CDR3 DNA: TGTGCCGGCAGCTGGGGACTGACTGCCTACAATGAGCAGTTCTTC
CDR3 protein: CAGSWGLTAYNEQFF

CDR3 length: 14
J gene: TRBJ2-3
D gene: NA
V gene: TRBV11-2
clone size: NA
CDR3 DNA: TGTGCCTGCAGTTTAGATGGTACGAGAGATACGCAGTATTTT
CDR3 protein: CACSLDGTRDTQYF

CDR3 length: 17
J gene: TRBJ2-1
D gene: TRBD2
V gene: TRBV29-1
clone size: NA
CDR3 DNA: TGCAGCGTTGAATTCGATCCAGCGGGAGTATCAGTGGGTGTGCAGTTCTTC
CDR3 protein: CSVEFDPAGVSVGVQFF

CDR3 length: 16
J gene: TRBJ2-5
D gene: TRBD2
V gene: TRBV7-8
clone size: NA
CDR3 DNA: TGTGCCAGCAGCCGGAGGGGTCTAGCGGGACAAGGGACCCAGTACTTC
CDR3 protein: CASSRRGLAGQGTQYF

CDR3 length: 15
J gene: TRBJ2-7
D gene: NA
V gene: TRBV10-2
clone size: NA
CDR3 DNA: TGCGCCAGCAGTGACCCCTCGGGCCCATTCGGGGAGCAGTACTTC
CDR3 protein: CASSDPSGPFGEQYF

CDR3 length: 15
J gene: TRBJ2-7
D gene: NA
V gene: TRBV11-2
clone size: NA
CDR3 DNA: TGTGCCAGCAGCGTCCGACAGGTGACTGAGTACGAGCAGTATTTC
CDR3 protein: CASSVRQVTEYEQYF

CDR3 length: 14
J gene: TRBJ1-4
D gene: NA
V gene: TRBV5-5
clone size: many
CDR3 DNA: TGTGCCAGCAGTTCGCAGGGAAGCGTTGAAAAACTGTTTTTT
CDR3 protein: CASSSQGSVEKLFF

CDR3 length: 13
J gene: TRBJ2-2
D gene: NA
V gene: TRBV30
clone size: once
CDR3 DNA: TGTGCCTGGAGTGTAGGGGTCTCCGGGGAGCTGTTTTTT
CDR3 protein: CAWSVGVSGELFF

CDR3 length: 15
J gene: TRBJ2-2
D gene: NA
V gene: TRBV14
clone size: NA
CDR3 DNA: TGTGCCAGCAGCTTAAGGACGCCTGACACCGGGGAGCTGCTTTTT
CDR3 protein: CASSLRTPDTGELLF

CDR3 length: 15
J gene: TRBJ2-1
D gene: NA
V gene: TRBV12-3/TRBV12-4
clone size: NA
CDR3 DNA: TGTGCCAGCAGTCGGGACTCCCGCTCCTACAATGAGCAGCTCTTC
CDR3 protein: CASSRDSRSYNEQLF

CDR3 length: 17
J gene: TRBJ1-3
D gene: NA
V gene: TRBV12-3/TRBV12-4
clone size: few
CDR3 DNA: TGTGCCAGCAGCCAAAGGGACGGCTCCTCCTCTGGAAACACCATATATTTT
CDR3 protein: CASSQRDGSSSGNTIYF

CDR3 length: 15
J gene: TRBJ1-5
D gene: NA
V gene: TRBV4-2
clone size: NA
CDR3 DNA: TGTGCCTGCAGCCAAACTCTCTTTGGCAATCAGCCCCAGCATTTT
CDR3 protein: CACSQTLFGNQPQHF

CDR3 length: 15
J gene: TRBJ2-5
D gene: TRBD1
V gene: TRBV5-1
clone size: few
CDR3 DNA: TGCGCCAGCAGCCATTCACAGGGGGCGGAAGAGACCCAGTACTTC
CDR3 protein: CASSHSQGAEETQYF

CDR3 length: 15
J gene: TRBJ2-7
D gene: NA
V gene: TRBV6-2/TRBV6-3
clone size: NA
CDR3 DNA: TGTGTCAGCAGTTACTCCACTCGCTCTTCCTACGAGCAGTACTTC
CDR3 protein: CVSSYSTRSSYEQYF

CDR3 length: 17
J gene: TRBJ1-1
D gene: TRBD1
V gene: TRBV29-1
clone size: few
CDR3 DNA: TGCAGCGTCCATAACGGCAGGGGGCCGGAGAGATGGGGTGGCGCTTTCTTT
CDR3 protein: CSVHNGRGPERWGGAFF

CDR3 length: 15
J gene: TRBJ2-7
D gene: TRBD1
V gene: TRBV5-5
clone size: NA
CDR3 DNA: TGTACCAGCAGCACCCCCGGGACAGGCGTCTACGAGCAGTACTTC
CDR3 protein: CTSSTPGTGVYEQYF

CDR3 length: 19
J gene: TRBJ2-2
D gene: TRBD2
V gene: TRBV24-1
clone size: once
CDR3 DNA: TGTGCCACCGGGGGCCTAGCGGGAGTAGTAGGGGGCAACACCGGGGAGCTGTTTTTT
CDR3 protein: CATGGLAGVVGGNTGELFF

CDR3 length: 14
J gene: TRBJ2-2
D gene: NA
V gene: TRBV11-2
clone size: NA
CDR3 DNA: TGTGTCAGCAACTTAATGTTGGTAGCCGGGGAGCTGTTTTTT
CDR3 protein: CVSNLMLVAGELFF

CDR3 length: 18
J gene: TRBJ2-1
D gene: TRBD2
V gene: TRBV4-1
clone size: once
CDR3 DNA: TGCGCCAGCAGACCGGGACTAGCGGGGAAGAGCTCCTACAAAGAGCAGTTCTTC
CDR3 protein: CASRPGLAGKSSYKEQFF

CDR3 length: 16
J gene: TRBJ2-1
D gene: NA
V gene: TRBV15
clone size: few
CDR3 DNA: TGTGCCACCAGCAGAGTACTCGCAGGAGGGAACAATGAGCAGTTCTTC
CDR3 protein: CATSRVLAGGNNEQFF

CDR3 length: 15
J gene: TRBJ2-1
D gene: TRBD2
V gene: TRBV7-3
clone size: once
CDR3 DNA: TGTGCCAGCAGTCGACTAGCGGGAGGGCGCCATGAGCAGTTCTTC
CDR3 protein: CASSRLAGGRHEQFF

CDR3 length: 15
J gene: TRBJ1-1
D gene: NA
V gene: TRBV6-5
clone size: many
CDR3 DNA: TGTGCCAGCAGTTCACCAAAGACGGATCCCGTGAAAGCTTTCTTT
CDR3 protein: CASSSPKTDPVKAFF

CDR3 length: 15
J gene: TRBJ2-3
D gene: TRBD2
V gene: TRBV12-3/TRBV12-4
clone size: NA
CDR3 DNA: TGTGCCAGCAGTTTCAGCGGGAGTGGGACAGATACGCAGTATTTT
CDR3 protein: CASSFSGSGTDTQYF

CDR3 length: 13
J gene: TRBJ2-7
D gene: TRBD1
V gene: TRBV28
clone size: NA
CDR3 DNA: TGTGCCAGCAGATGGACAGGCCAATACGAGCAGTACTTC
CDR3 protein: CASRWTGQYEQYF

CDR3 length: 15
J gene: TRBJ2-1
D gene: NA
V gene: TRBV29-1
clone size: NA
CDR3 DNA: TGCACCGTTGAACAGAGGGACGGGGGATACAATGAGCAGCTCTTC
CDR3 protein: CTVEQRDGGYNEQLF

CDR3 length: 13
J gene: TRBJ1-2
D gene: TRBD1
V gene: TRBV29-1
clone size: NA
CDR3 DNA: TGCGACGTTGAAGAACTGACAGGGGCTGGCTACACCTTC
CDR3 protein: CDVEELTGAGYTF

CDR3 length: 13
J gene: TRBJ2-7
D gene: NA
V gene: TRBV4-1
clone size: many
CDR3 DNA: TGCGCCAGCAGCCAGACTGGATCCTACGAGCAGTACTTC
CDR3 protein: CASSQTGSYEQYF

CDR3 length: 16
J gene: TRBJ2-1
D gene: NA
V gene: TRBV6-2/TRBV6-3
clone size: NA
CDR3 DNA: TGTGCCAGCCGGCGGGTGACCTCTCTCTCCTACAGTGAGCAGTTCTTC
CDR3 protein: CASRRVTSLSYSEQFF

CDR3 length: 15
J gene: TRBJ2-5
D gene: TRBD2
V gene: TRBV30
clone size: NA
CDR3 DNA: TGTGCCTGGAGGGCGGGACTAGCGGAGCAAGAGACCCAGTACTTC
CDR3 protein: CAWRAGLAEQETQYF

CDR3 length: 13
J gene: TRBJ2-2
D gene: NA
V gene: TRBV6-2/TRBV6-3
clone size: NA
CDR3 DNA: TGTGCCAGCAGTTACTTGTCCGTGGGGGAGCTGTTTTTT
CDR3 protein: CASSYLSVGELFF

CDR3 length: 14
J gene: TRBJ1-1
D gene: TRBD1
V gene: TRBV6-6
clone size: few
CDR3 DNA: TGTGCCAGCAGCCAAAGACAGGGAATCACTGAAGCTTTCTTT
CDR3 protein: CASSQRQGITEAFF

CDR3 length: 13
J gene: TRBJ2-5
D gene: NA
V gene: TRBV12-3/TRBV12-4
clone size: many
CDR3 DNA: TGTGCCAGCAGCTTAAGGGGTCAAGAGACCCAGTACTTC
CDR3 protein: CASSLRGQETQYF

CDR3 length: 14
J gene: TRBJ2-7
D gene: NA
V gene: TRBV6-6
clone size: many
CDR3 DNA: TGTGCCAGCAGTTACGGGGAACGACAGTCCGAGCAGTACTTC
CDR3 protein: CASSYGERQSEQYF

CDR3 length: 14
J gene: TRBJ2-7
D gene: NA
V gene: TRBV7-8
clone size: NA
CDR3 DNA: TGTGCCAGCAGCTTAGTTCCAGAGGCCTACGAGCAGTACTTC
CDR3 protein: CASSLVPEAYEQYF

CDR3 length: 18
J gene: TRBJ2-7
D gene: NA
V gene: TRBV11-2
clone size: NA
CDR3 DNA: TGTGCCAGCAGCGTGAAAGCGGCAGCTAACGGGATCAGGGGCGAGCAGTACTTC
CDR3 protein: CASSVKAAANGIRGEQYF

CDR3 length: 15
J gene: TRBJ2-7
D gene: TRBD1
V gene: TRBV6-2/TRBV6-3
clone size: NA
CDR3 DNA: TGTGCCAGCAGTGACGGGACAGGGGGTATCTACGAGCAGTACTTC
CDR3 protein: CASSDGTGGIYEQYF